The sequence of this T cell receptor (beta chain) was determined in a study of T cells after yellow fever vaccination. Study-level results: Abundant bulk-population clonotypes could contaminate the FACS-sorted repertoires.

In this sample, this clonotype turned up a few times. Its antigen is as yet unknown. Making TCR cDNA involved 5'RACE template switching, which added UMIs and a universal primer site. TCRdb called the 5' RACE reads again in MiXCR, with one record for every CDR3 protein. This table holds hundreds of thousands of distinct CDR3 sequences, roughly an eighth found once. Germline trimming cut 7 bases from V and 9 bases from J; bases unmatched to any gene: 19. Germline V gene data show CDR1 as MNHEY and CDR2 as SMNVEV (reference sequence). The CDR3 consists of 17 residues. V gene TRBV27 combines with J gene TRBJ2-1; TRBD2 matches at 9 bases. The TCR sequence derives from a man aged 25-45 years who received the YFV17D yellow fever vaccine. Sequencing used PBMCs, obtained on the day of the yellow fever booster vaccination. CDR3: CASTTVGGRAYIGEQFF. The CDR3 region has the DNA TGTGCCAGCACCACGGTGGGCGGGAGGGCCTACATCGGTGAGCAGTTCTTC.